One and the same sample provided the 3 T cell receptor beta chains below, sequenced in a study of cytomegalovirus exposure and HLA in healthy donors. Primers: 60 Vbeta forward and 13 Jbeta reverse. Using immunoSEQ multiplex PCR, the repertoire was profiled, and TCRdb retains in-frame clones only, with some absent. The table includes 250,000 to 350,000 clones, 80% detected once. The sample taken for sequencing was PBMCs. These receptors originate from a girl aged 2-10 years in good health and CMV-seronegative.

The V gene is TRBV6-4, the J gene TRBJ1-5, with D unclear. Trimming removed 9 bases from V and 4 bases from J, with 10 bases in between. The CDR3 is 12 residues long. Germline loops: CDR1 MRHNA, CDR2 SNTAGT. This CDR3 reads CARRLKNQPQHF. CDR3 sequence (DNA): TGTGCCAGGAGACTAAAAAATCAGCCCCAGCATTTT.

The rearrangement joins TRBV28 to TRBJ2-1; 14 bases line up with TRBD2. The CDR3 runs 19 residues. Trimming at V came to 5 bases and at J to 9 bases, leaving 18 bases not matched to a gene. Germline-derived CDR1 and CDR2 are MDHEN and SYDVKM. CDR3 DNA sequence: TGTGCCAGCAGTCCTCCGGGACTAGCGGGAGCTTGGCTACAGGGTGAGCAGTTCTTC. Encoded protein: CASSPPGLAGAWLQGEQFF.

This chain connects TRBV27 to TRBJ2-1; D is perhaps TRBD1 (5 bases). Germline V lookup: CDR1 MNHEY, CDR2 SMNVEV (reference sequence). The CDR3 is 14 residues long. With 3 bases removed from V and 5 bases from J, the gap between germline ends came to 11 bases. This CDR3 reads CASSFLGRDNEQFF. The CDR3 DNA reads as TGTGCCAGCAGTTTTTTAGGCAGGGACAATGAGCAGTTCTTC.